The 30 T cell receptor beta chains presented below share a single source sample, sequenced in a study of cytomegalovirus exposure and HLA in healthy donors. PCR primers comprised 60 Vbeta and 13 Jbeta primers. Profiled with immunoSEQ multiplex PCR; TCRdb holds only in-frame clones, not every one. Of roughly 99,000 clones in the sample, about 81% were seen once. The sequenced material came from PBMCs. These receptors all stem from a young man in good health and CMV-seropositive.

This chain connects TRBV30 to TRBJ2-5; 10 bases line up with TRBD1. This CDR3 has 14 residues. The J segment lost 5 bases and the V segment lost 0 bases, leaving 3 bases of the junction unmatched. Germline values: CDR1 GTSNPN, CDR2 SVGIG (reference sequence). The CDR3 spells CAWSVWDRGETQYF. CDR3 in DNA: TGTGCCTGGAGTGTGTGGGACAGGGGTGAGACCCAGTACTTC. Filled out from reference TRBV30 and TRBJ2-5, the complete variable domain reads SQTIHQWPATLVQPVGSPLSLECTVEGTSNPNLYWYRQAAGRGLQLLFYSVGIGQISSEVPQNLSASRPQDRQFILSSKKLLLSDSGFYLCAWSVWDRGETQYFGPGTRLLVL.

This chain uses TRBV16 with TRBJ2-3; 7 bases are a match to TRBD2. The CDR3 is 16 residues long. The V gene's germline CDR1 is KGHSY and CDR2 FQNENV. With V trimmed by 4 bases and J by 1 base, 8 bases remained unmatched. The CDR3 region has the DNA TGTGCCAGCAGCCGCGCGGAGGGAGGGGGCACAGATACGCAGTATTTT. Translated: CASSRAEGGGTDTQYF.

V usage is TRBV27 and J usage is TRBJ1-2; weak D call: TRBD1 (5 bases). CDR1 and CDR2 (germline): MNHEY, SMNVEV (reference sequence). The CDR3 is made up of 15 amino acids. V was trimmed by 7 bases and J by 6 bases, leaving 21 bases between them. The chain's CDR3 is CASTSLGGGAHGYTF. The CDR3 bases are TGTGCCAGCACTTCCCTTGGGGGAGGGGCCCATGGCTACACCTTC.

This clone was seen once. The chain couples TRBV6-1 to TRBJ1-6; weak D call: TRBD1 (5 bases). The CDR3 has 14 residues. V gave up 2 bases and J gave up 10 bases, with 12 bases separating them. The germline V gene has CDR1 MNHNS and CDR2 SASEGT. CDR3 sequence: CASSESAGHSPLHF. The CDR3 coding sequence is TGTGCCAGCAGTGAATCGGCGGGGCACTCACCCCTCCACTTT.

This clone was found once. The chain employs TRBV5-1 and TRBJ2-5; TRBD2 agrees at 9 bases. This CDR3 comprises 15 residues. From germline, CDR1 is SGHRS and CDR2 YFSETQ. After removal of 0 bases from V and 5 bases from J, the junction contained 5 bases not matched to a gene. CDR3 DNA sequence: TGCGCCAGCAGCTTGGTCGAGCGGGGGGAGGAGACCCAGTACTTC. As protein: CASSLVERGEETQYF.

This clone has more than one count but fewer than ten. One end of the junction does not line up with germline, which may come from a read error. The chain carries TRBV6-1 and TRBJ2-3; a possible D gene is TRBD1 (5 bases). Germline assignment: CDR1 MNHNS and CDR2 SASEGT. The CDR3 extends over 15 amino acids. In DNA, the CDR3 is TGTGCCAGCAGTGAAGCGGGGTTATACACAGGTACGCAGTATTTT. This codes for CASSEAGLYTGTQYF.

V usage is TRBV30 and J usage is TRBJ2-5, with 8 bases fitting TRBD1. The germline V gene encodes CDR1 GTSNPN and CDR2 SVGIG (reference sequence). The V gene end was trimmed by 6 bases and the J gene end by 1 base; junction bases not matched to a gene: 4. This CDR3 is built from 13 residues. CDR3 amino acids: CACQGASQETQYF. CDR3 sequence (DNA): TGTGCCTGCCAGGGGGCGTCCCAAGAGACCCAGTACTTC.

In this sample, this clone turned up once. This chain connects TRBV19 to TRBJ2-5; possible D gene TRBD2, 7 bases. CDR1 is LNHDA, CDR2 SQIVND, per germline (reference sequence). V was pared by 4 bases and J by 1 base, with 19 bases between. CDR3 length: 17 residues. CDR3 nucleotide sequence: TGTGCCAGTAGTACTCTGGGATGGGGGGGCATCCAAGAGACCCAGTACTTC. Protein: CASSTLGWGGIQETQYF.

The chain is built from TRBV9 and TRBJ1-2, with TRBD1 matching 9 bases. V gave up 4 bases and J gave up 7 bases; unmatched junction bases: 14. This CDR3 contains 16 residues. Germline values: CDR1 SGDLS, CDR2 YYNGEE. The CDR3 here is CASSQNGQGIGGGYTF. Written as DNA, the CDR3 is TGTGCCAGCAGCCAAAACGGACAGGGGATCGGTGGTGGCTACACCTTC.

The chain uses TRBV5-4 and TRBJ2-5, with 8 bases that match TRBD1. The germline gives CDR1 SGHNT, CDR2 YYREEE (reference sequence). With 4 bases clipped from V and 4 bases from J, the junction kept 6 bases outside the gene matches. This CDR3 region has 14 residues. This CDR3 is CASSAQGAGETQYF. The CDR3 bases are TGTGCCAGCAGCGCTCAGGGGGCGGGAGAGACCCAGTACTTC.

The chain employs TRBV11-1 and TRBJ2-3; 7 nucleotides match TRBD2. V was pared by 1 base and J by 5 bases, with 3 bases of the junction left unmatched. Germline lookup yields CDR1 SGHAT and CDR2 FQDESV (reference sequence). The length of the CDR3 is 14 residues. The CDR3 region has the DNA TGTGCCAGCAGCTTAGACGGGGGGAGAGATACGCAGTATTTT. This gives the protein CASSLDGGRDTQYF.

Turning to this clone: Other DNA sequences within the sample encode an identical CDR3. The V call is TRBV19, the J call TRBJ2-5, with D hard to call. Germline V lookup: CDR1 LNHDA, CDR2 SQIVND (reference sequence). Trimming removed 3 bases from V and 5 bases from J, with 4 bases in between. This CDR3 contains 11 residues. The DNA of the CDR3 is TGTGCCAGTAGTATCAGGGAGACCCAGTACTTC. This translates into CASSIRETQYF. The full variable domain, its missing parts supplied by reference TRBV19 and TRBJ2-5, is DGGITQSPKYLFRKEGQNVTLSCEQNLNHDAMYWYRQDPGQGLRLIYYSQIVNDFQKGDIAEGYSVSREKKESFPLTVTSAQKNPTAFYLCASSIRETQYFGPGTRLLVL.

The rearrangement links TRBV5-1 to TRBJ1-5; D uncertain. Germline V gene data show CDR1 as SGHRS and CDR2 as YFSETQ. With 0 bases removed from V and 6 bases from J, the gap between germline ends came to 10 bases. This CDR3 spans 14 amino acids. The CDR3 is CASSLGGGSQPQHF. The CDR3 DNA reads TGCGCCAGCAGCTTGGGGGGAGGGAGTCAGCCCCAGCATTTT.

This clone showed up just a few times. J is TRBJ1-4 and V is TRBV19; 7 nucleotides align to TRBD1. The germline CDR1 and CDR2 sequences are LNHDA and SQIVND (reference sequence). V dropped 7 bases and J dropped 3; count of bases not matched to a gene: 8. This CDR3 has 15 residues. The CDR3 nucleotides read TGTGCCAGTACCGCCACCGGGACAGCTAATGAAAAACTGTTTTTT. It codes for CASTATGTANEKLFF.

Written as DNA, the CDR3 is TGTGCCAGCAGACCACAGGGGGCGAGTACTGAAGCTTTCTTT. It translates to CASRPQGASTEAFF. This sequence joins TRBV2 and TRBJ1-1, with 9 bases lining up with TRBD1. Germline assignment: CDR1 SNHLY and CDR2 FYNNEI. The CDR3 totals 14 residues. Losses at the gene ends were 6 bases for V and 5 bases for J; bases not matched to a gene: 7.

The gene calls are TRBV6-1 and TRBJ1-1; D possibly corresponds to TRBD1 (6 bases). The V end was cut by 8 bases, the J end by 4 bases, with 11 bases between. The CDR3 runs to 12 residues. The germline V gene has CDR1 MNHNS and CDR2 SASEGT. The CDR3 protein is CASGEQGTEAFF. The CDR3 DNA sequence: TGTGCCAGCGGGGAACAGGGCACTGAAGCTTTCTTT.

The chain is built from TRBV4-2 and TRBJ2-1; TRBD2 matches 13 bases. This CDR3 is 18 amino acids long. V trimming: 1 base; J trimming: 9 bases; junction bases outside the gene matches: 12. The V gene's germline CDR1 is LGHNA and CDR2 YNFKEQ. The CDR3 spells CASSQVSRTSGGAIEQFF. CDR3 nucleotides: TGTGCCAGCAGCCAAGTTTCACGAACTAGCGGGGGGGCCATTGAGCAGTTCTTC.

The rearrangement links TRBV6-5 to TRBJ1-2; 7 bases line up with TRBD1. J gave up 4 bases and V 0 bases, and 2 bases lay outside the gene matches. The CDR3 length is 14 residues. CDR1 MNHEY and CDR2 SVGAGI come from the germline V gene. The CDR3 coding sequence is TGTGCCAGCAGTTACTCCCCAGGGGGCTATGGCTACACCTTC. Amino acid sequence: CASSYSPGGYGYTF.

The rearrangement joins TRBV5-1 to TRBJ1-3; no clear D. Trimming stripped 0 bases from V and 0 bases from J, with 10 bases between. Germline V gene data show CDR1 as SGHRS and CDR2 as YFSETQ. CDR3 length equals 16 residues. Written as DNA, the CDR3 is TGCGCCAGCAGCTTGGACAGCCCCACCTCTGGAAACACCATATATTTT. Amino acids: CASSLDSPTSGNTIYF.

This rearrangement joins TRBV15 to TRBJ1-4; D uncertain. CDR1 and CDR2 (germline): LNHNV, YYDKDF (reference sequence). Trimming took 0 bases from V and 0 from J, leaving 11 bases between them. The CDR3 loop spans 17 amino acids. The CDR3 region has the DNA TGTGCCACCAGCAGAGAAGGCACGGGGACAACTAATGAAAAACTGTTTTTT. It translates to CATSREGTGTTNEKLFF.

V is TRBV7-9 and J is TRBJ2-7; 8 positions agree with TRBD1. Losses at the gene ends were 4 bases for V and 2 bases for J; bases not matched to a gene: 10. CDR3 length equals 16 residues. Germline loops: CDR1 SEHNR, CDR2 FQNEAQ (reference sequence). The DNA of the CDR3 is TGTGCCAGCAGCTCATTTCGTGGACAGGGAGCCTACGAGCAGTACTTC. It translates to CASSSFRGQGAYEQYF.

The chain employs TRBV6-4 and TRBJ2-3; the match to TRBD2 covers 7 bases. CDR3 length: 15 amino acids. The V gene end was trimmed by 4 bases and the J gene end by 0 bases; junction bases not matched to a gene: 4. Germline assignment: CDR1 MRHNA and CDR2 SNTAGT. The CDR3 nucleotides are TGTGCCAGCAGTGTCCTAGCGGCTAGCACAGATACGCAGTATTTT. Its translation: CASSVLAASTDTQYF.

The chain is built from TRBV6-1 and TRBJ1-3; D perhaps matches TRBD1 (5 bases). The CDR3 spans 15 residues. V was trimmed by 10 bases and J by 0 bases, leaving 16 bases between them. Germline lookup yields CDR1 MNHNS and CDR2 SASEGT. The CDR3 sequence: CATVDGGVSGNTIYF. In nucleotides, the CDR3 is TGTGCCACCGTTGACGGGGGAGTCTCTGGAAACACCATATATTTT.

The chain is built from TRBV5-1 and TRBJ2-3, with 7 bases fitting TRBD1. The CDR3 loop spans 15 amino acids. The J segment lost 3 bases and the V segment lost 3 bases, leaving 7 bases of the junction unmatched. The germline CDR1 and CDR2 sequences are SGHRS and YFSETQ. CDR3 DNA: TGCGCCAGCAGCTATTCGACAGGGTTGACAGATACGCAGTATTTT. Protein: CASSYSTGLTDTQYF.

The V and J genes are TRBV13 and TRBJ2-1, with D perhaps matching TRBD1 (6 bases). CDR1 is PRHDT, CDR2 FYEKMQ, per germline (reference sequence). The CDR3 is 14 residues long. V was pared by 5 bases and J by 2 bases, with 10 bases between. CDR3 protein: CASSMGAAYNEQFF. The CDR3 DNA is TGTGCCAGCAGCATGGGGGCTGCCTACAATGAGCAGTTCTTC.

In regard to this clone: At one boundary the junction diverges from the germline segment, which might be a read error. Other DNA sequences from this sample encode an identical CDR3 as well. V usage is TRBV11-2 and J usage is TRBJ1-2; D might be TRBD1 (6 bases). The germline CDR1 and CDR2 sequences are SGHAT and FQNNGV. This CDR3 spans 14 amino acids. CDR3 sequence (DNA): TGTGCCAGCAGTGCCGGGACAAGGAACTACGGCTACACCTTC. Translated: CASSAGTRNYGYTF.

This chain uses TRBV11-1 with TRBJ2-3, with 8 bases that match TRBD2. The J segment lost 7 bases and the V segment lost 4 bases, leaving 4 bases of the junction unmatched. Germline V lookup: CDR1 SGHAT, CDR2 FQDESV (reference sequence). The CDR3 is 13 residues long. The CDR3 loop reads CASSSGGTYTQYF. DNA of the CDR3: TGTGCCAGCAGCTCGGGAGGGACATATACGCAGTATTTT.

The chain combines TRBV29-1 with TRBJ1-2; D not resolved. V lost 1 base and J lost 0, with 15 bases in between. CDR3 length: 16 residues. From germline, CDR1 is SQVTM and CDR2 ANQGSEA. The chain's CDR3 is CSVEAGLASTNYGYTF. The CDR3 DNA sequence: TGCAGCGTTGAAGCGGGATTGGCTTCCACTAACTATGGCTACACCTTC.

This rearrangement joins TRBV6-6 to TRBJ1-5; 9 bases fit TRBD1. Trimming took 5 bases from V and 7 from J; bases not matched to a gene: 12. CDR1 and CDR2 (germline): MNHNY, SVGAGI (reference sequence). There are 16 residues in the CDR3. DNA of the CDR3: TGTGCCAGCAGTACCTACGACAGGGGGATTAACCAGCCCCAGCATTTT. Translated, it gives CASSTYDRGINQPQHF.

The chain recombines TRBV19 with TRBJ2-3; TRBD1 matches at 8 bases. Germline values: CDR1 LNHDA, CDR2 SQIVND (reference sequence). This CDR3 is 16 amino acids long. J gave up 10 bases and V 4 bases, and 16 bases lay outside the gene matches. The CDR3 bases are TGTGCCAGTAGTACTTCACCAGGGGGCGCACAGATGCCGCAGTATTTT. Its protein product is CASSTSPGGAQMPQYF.